These 23 T cell receptor beta chains share one sample of origin, sequenced in a study of blood T cell repertoires in COVID-19. Produced via immunoSEQ multiplex PCR; TCRdb's table is partial and in-frame only. The table records roughly 220,000 clones, around four fifths of them present only once. The sample taken for sequencing was PBMCs or T cells enriched from blood (not recorded which). The source is a man aged 35-49 years who had recovered from COVID-19.

The chain is built from TRBV27 and TRBJ2-1, with D possibly TRBD1 on 5 matching bases. Germline V lookup: CDR1 MNHEY, CDR2 SMNVEV (reference sequence). V was trimmed by 5 bases and J by 8 bases, leaving 16 bases between them. The CDR3 is 14 residues long. CDR3 in amino acids: CASSGLGVMHEQFF. CDR3 sequence (DNA): TGTGCCAGCAGTGGTCTAGGGGTAATGCATGAGCAGTTCTTC.

The genes are TRBV3-1 (or the pseudogene TRBV3-2) and TRBJ2-1; TRBD1 might be the D (5 bases). Between the trimmed V and J ends, which lost 1 base and 4 bases, there was a span of 11 bases. The CDR3 is made up of 15 amino acids. Per germline, CDR1 LGHDT and CDR2 YNNKEL (reference sequence). This CDR3 reads CASSQVGPPYNEQFF. The CDR3 coding sequence is TGTGCCAGCAGCCAAGTGGGGCCGCCTTACAATGAGCAGTTCTTC.

The rearrangement links TRBV3-1 (or the pseudogene TRBV3-2) to TRBJ2-3, with 11 bases identical to TRBD2. The CDR3 is 15 residues long. The germline gives CDR1 LGHDT, CDR2 YNNKEL (reference sequence). Trimming cost V 5 bases and J 3 bases; bases outside gene matches: 4. For the CDR3, the DNA is TGTGCCAGCAGCTTACTAGCGGGAGCTACAGATACGCAGTATTTT. Encoded protein: CASSLLAGATDTQYF.

The J gene is TRBJ2-7, the V gene TRBV6-5, with 8 bases that match TRBD1. V dropped 0 bases and J dropped 4; count of bases not matched to a gene: 8. The CDR3 length is 16 residues. Germline lookup yields CDR1 MNHEY and CDR2 SVGAGI. CDR3 nucleotide sequence: TGTGCCAGCAGTTACTCCTGGACAGGGTTTGATTACGAGCAGTACTTC. This codes for CASSYSWTGFDYEQYF.

This clone occurred a few times. This rearrangement joins TRBV10-1 to TRBJ2-1; 8 positions match TRBD2. CDR3 length equals 16 residues. Germline assignment: CDR1 WNHNN and CDR2 SYGVQD (reference sequence). V lost 5 bases to trimming and J lost 8 bases; unmatched junction nucleotides: 14. CDR3 residues: CASSLSSGRLLDEQFF. The CDR3 nucleotides are TGCGCCAGCAGTTTATCCAGCGGGAGACTTTTGGATGAGCAGTTCTTC.

This clone has more than one count but fewer than ten. The chain is built from TRBV19 and TRBJ2-7; D gene uncertain. Trimming removed 0 bases from V and 2 bases from J, with 8 bases in between. Germline V gene data show CDR1 as LNHDA and CDR2 as SQIVND (reference sequence). This CDR3 region has 14 residues. The CDR3 region has the DNA TGTGCCAGTAGTATAGATTCCGCGGCCTACGAGCAGTACTTC. This codes for CASSIDSAAYEQYF. Looking up the rest from reference TRBV19 and TRBJ2-7 gives the full variable domain: DGGITQSPKYLFRKEGQNVTLSCEQNLNHDAMYWYRQDPGQGLRLIYYSQIVNDFQKGDIAEGYSVSREKKESFPLTVTSAQKNPTAFYLCASSIDSAAYEQYFGPGTRLTVT.

The chain is built from TRBV7-2 and TRBJ2-1, with 14 bases fitting TRBD2. This CDR3 is 16 amino acids long. Germline trimming cut 6 bases from V and 3 bases from J; bases unmatched to any gene: 4. Germline loops: CDR1 SGHTA, CDR2 FQGNSA. The CDR3 DNA sequence: TGTGCCAGCAGAGGGGGACTAGCGGGGGTCTACAATGAGCAGTTCTTC. This encodes CASRGGLAGVYNEQFF. The full variable domain, its missing parts supplied by reference TRBV7-2 and TRBJ2-1, is GAGVSQSPSNKVTEKGKDVELRCDPISGHTALYWYRQSLGQGLEFLIYFQGNSAPDKSGLPSDRFSAERTGGSVSTLTIQRTQQEDSAVYLCASRGGLAGVYNEQFFGPGTRLTVL.

This chain links TRBV18 with TRBJ1-3; no clear D gene. Per the germline V gene, CDR1 is KGHSH and CDR2 is LQKENI. The ends were cut back, 2 bases at V and 4 bases at J, with 15 bases in the middle. CDR3 size: 16 residues. The chain's CDR3 is CASSPSGTGSGNTIYF. CDR3 bases: TGTGCCAGCTCACCATCCGGTACCGGGTCCGGAAACACCATATATTTT.

The V gene is TRBV3-1 (or the pseudogene TRBV3-2), the J gene TRBJ2-4; 7 bases align to TRBD2. The junction had 8 bases not matched to a gene; V was cut back by 2 bases and J by 7 bases. Per germline, CDR1 LGHDT and CDR2 YNNKEL (reference sequence). CDR3 length equals 15 residues. This CDR3 reads CASSQQGGPTNIQYF. The CDR3, as DNA: TGTGCCAGCAGCCAACAGGGAGGGCCTACGAACATTCAGTACTTC.

V usage is TRBV9 and J usage is TRBJ2-1; D is perhaps TRBD2 (5 bases). Between the trimmed V and J ends, which lost 0 bases and 8 bases, there was a span of 15 bases. The CDR3 contains 15 residues. Germline V gives CDR1 SGDLS, CDR2 YYNGEE. The CDR3 DNA sequence: TGTGCCAGCAGCGTAGCGGTAGCGCGACACCATGAGCAGTTCTTC. Protein sequence: CASSVAVARHHEQFF.

The V call is TRBV10-3, the J call TRBJ2-1; possible D gene TRBD2, 5 bases. Trimming pared 0 bases from V and 1 base from J, leaving 7 bases between. Germline V gene sequence: CDR1 ENHRY, CDR2 SYGVKD. The CDR3 runs 15 residues. The CDR3 reads CAISESGGSYNEQFF. The CDR3, as DNA: TGTGCCATCAGTGAGTCGGGCGGGTCCTACAATGAGCAGTTCTTC.

This clone was found a few times. The chain is built from TRBV19 and TRBJ1-1, with D possibly TRBD1 on 5 matching bases. The germline V gene encodes CDR1 LNHDA and CDR2 SQIVND (reference sequence). This CDR3 has 15 amino acids. Trimming left V 6 bases short and J 3 bases short, with 17 bases between. For the CDR3, the DNA is TGTGCCAGTAGCAAAGGGGCAGGGAGGGACACTGAAGCTTTCTTT. The encoded protein is CASSKGAGRDTEAFF.

This chain uses TRBV21-1 with TRBJ2-7; the table's D call, TRBD2, has no DNA check behind it. TRBV21-1 represents a pseudogene. The CDR3 consists of 11 residues. The CDR3 coding sequence is TGTGCCAGCAGCAAATTCGACGAGCAGTACTTC. This gives the protein CASSKFDEQYF.

In its sample, this clone was seen a few times. The chain employs TRBV5-1 and TRBJ2-7; 9 bases match TRBD1. V trimming: 4 bases; J trimming: 6 bases; junction bases outside the gene matches: 11. In germline, CDR1 is SGHRS, CDR2 YFSETQ. The CDR3 sequence is 15 residues long. The CDR3 region is CASSTLRDRATEQYF. In nucleotides, the CDR3 is TGCGCCAGCAGCACCCTTCGGGACAGGGCCACCGAGCAGTACTTC.

The chain joins TRBV28 to TRBJ2-3; 9 bases are a match to TRBD1. The CDR3 covers 14 residues. The ends lost 6 bases at V and 2 bases at J; junction bases unmatched: 3. The germline V gene encodes CDR1 MDHEN and CDR2 SYDVKM. DNA for the CDR3: TGTGCCAGCAGGGACAGGGGATACACAGATACGCAGTATTTT. Translation gives CASRDRGYTDTQYF.

The sample holds a few counts of this clone. The V and J genes are TRBV5-1 and TRBJ1-2; D uncertain. V lost 4 bases to trimming and J lost 7 bases, with 8 bases between them. From germline, CDR1 is SGHRS and CDR2 YFSETQ. The CDR3 sequence is 11 residues long. This CDR3 reads CASSPEAGYTF. CDR3 nucleotides: TGCGCCAGCAGCCCAGAGGCTGGCTACACCTTC.

The V gene is TRBV20-1, the J gene TRBJ1-1; D is perhaps TRBD1 (5 bases). V lost 8 bases and J 7 bases, leaving 11 bases between the germline ends. The CDR3 runs to 10 residues. CDR1 is DFQATT and CDR2 is SNEGSKA in the germline V gene (reference sequence). CDR3 residues: CSCRQIEAFF. CDR3 nucleotides: TGCAGTTGTCGACAGATTGAAGCTTTCTTT.

This sequence joins TRBV5-1 and TRBJ1-4; no definite D call. V shed 2 bases and J shed 5 bases, with 10 bases lying between them. The CDR3 totals 14 residues. The germline gives CDR1 SGHRS, CDR2 YFSETQ. The CDR3 coding sequence is TGCGCCAGCAGCTTTGGGGAGATCAATGAAAAACTGTTTTTT. Its translation: CASSFGEINEKLFF.

This clone showed up just a few times. The J gene is TRBJ1-2, the V gene TRBV29-1, with a possible D match to TRBD1 (5 bases). Germline values: CDR1 SQVTM, CDR2 ANQGSEA. The V end was cut by 4 bases, the J end by 6 bases, with 12 bases between. CDR3 size: 12 residues. CDR3 amino acids: CSVVDNSDGYTF. The CDR3 DNA sequence: TGCAGCGTTGTGGACAATTCAGATGGCTACACCTTC.

This chain connects TRBV28 to TRBJ1-2; D is ambiguous. V was clipped by 3 bases and J by 8 bases, with 7 bases between them. Germline CDR1 MDHEN, CDR2 SYDVKM. The length of the CDR3 is 11 residues. The chain's CDR3 is CASSLEAGYTF. CDR3 nucleotide sequence: TGTGCCAGCAGTTTGGAGGCGGGCTACACCTTC.

J is TRBJ1-5 and V is TRBV5-5; D perhaps matches TRBD1 (5 bases). This CDR3 comprises 14 residues. V gave up 2 bases and J gave up 6 bases, with 12 bases separating them. CDR1 and CDR2 (germline): SGHKS, YYEKEE (reference sequence). This chain's CDR3 is CASSFGGEAQPQHF. As DNA, the CDR3 is TGTGCCAGCAGCTTCGGGGGGGAGGCTCAGCCCCAGCATTTT. The complete variable domain, with remaining parts taken from reference TRBV5-5 and TRBJ1-5, reads DAGVTQSPTHLIKTRGQQVTLRCSPISGHKSVSWYQQVLGQGPQFIFQYYEKEERGRGNFPDRFSARQFPNYSSELNVNALLLGDSALYLCASSFGGEAQPQHFGDGTRLSIL.

To note about this clone: At the DNA level, this CDR3 is encoded by other sequences in the same sample as well. The CDR3 DNA reads as TGTGCCAGCAGCGTAGTCCGTAGCACAGATACGCAGTATTTT. Protein product: CASSVVRSTDTQYF. J is TRBJ2-3 and V is TRBV9; D remains ambiguous. This CDR3 comprises 14 residues. V was pared by 0 bases and J by 0 bases, with 5 bases between. In germline, CDR1 is SGDLS, CDR2 YYNGEE.

V usage is TRBV5-4 and J usage is TRBJ2-1; D is possibly TRBD2 (5 bases). Per the germline V gene, CDR1 is SGHNT and CDR2 is YYREEE (reference sequence). The CDR3 has 12 residues. V lost 1 base and J 8 bases, leaving 7 bases between the germline ends. CDR3 sequence: CASSLLEDEQFF. In DNA, the CDR3 is TGTGCCAGCAGCTTGCTGGAGGATGAGCAGTTCTTC. Complete variable domain (other parts from reference TRBV5-4 and TRBJ2-1): ETGVTQSPTHLIKTRGQQVTLRCSSQSGHNTVSWYQQALGQGPQFIFQYYREEENGRGNFPPRFSGLQFPNYSSELNVNALELDDSALYLCASSLLEDEQFFGPGTRLTVL.